Below, one T cell receptor beta chain is given with its context. What it recognizes is unknown. This record comes from a study of OX40 agonist ivuxolimab in advanced cancers. The CDR3 is 15 residues long. CDR1 is MNHEY and CDR2 is SVGAGI in the germline V gene. V shed 4 bases, J shed 5 bases, and the junction held 5 bases outside the gene matches. Notes on the study in general: CD8+ T cells (on average) carried more expanded clones than CD4+ T cells. In the 0.1 to 3.0 mg/kg range, CD4+ and CD8+ blood T cells had expanded clonally by week 6. Partial responders at 0.1-3.0 mg/kg showed near-lowest clonal expansion.

TCRdb's table, derived via immunoSEQ multiplex PCR, lists solely in-frame clones and lacks some. This sample has more than 95,000 clones; 85% to 95% occur once, and the top ten carry under 0.85%. Sequencing used CD4+ or CD8+ T cells sorted from blood, obtained in a trial of the OX40 agonist ivuxolimab. The chain joins TRBV6-5 to TRBJ2-1; 10 nucleotides align to TRBD1. This sequence was found in an adult with an advanced solid tumor such as melanoma, head and neck, liver or kidney cancer. This chain's CDR3 is CASSSGQGRNNEQFF. CDR3 sequence (DNA): TGTGCCAGCAGTTCGGGACAGGGGAGGAACAATGAGCAGTTCTTC.